A selection of T cell receptor beta chains follows, all from one sample in a study of shared clonotypes between healthy human individuals. Profiled with immunoSEQ multiplex PCR; TCRdb holds only in-frame clones, not every one. The sample contains about 2.3 million clones, 85% to 95% of which appear only once. The sequenced material came from naive CD4+ T cells from PBMCs. The receptors derive from a man younger than 30 in good health. Some clones in this sample may be carry-over from other donors' samples. CDR3s include the opening cysteine and the closing phenylalanine or tryptophan. Each record gives: clone size, J gene, D gene, V gene, CDR3 DNA, CDR3 protein. A D gene is named only where the DNA matches it firmly. Clone size is given for some rows only: seen once, a few or many times, or a class if the clone is expanded.

abundance: .
j_gene: TRBJ2-3
d_gene: .
v_gene: TRBV4-1
CDR3nt: TGCGCCAGCAGCCAGCAAAGCACAGATACGCAGTATTTT
CDR3aa: CASSQQSTDTQYF

abundance: .
j_gene: TRBJ2-2
d_gene: TRBD2
v_gene: TRBV5-1
CDR3nt: TGCGCCAGCAGCTCACGACTAGCGGATCCTACCGGGGAGCTGTTTTTT
CDR3aa: CASSSRLADPTGELFF

abundance: .
j_gene: TRBJ2-5
d_gene: TRBD2
v_gene: TRBV7-2
CDR3nt: TGTGCCAGCAGCTTAGCCACGGGAGGGTGGGAGACCCAGTACTTC
CDR3aa: CASSLATGGWETQYF

abundance: .
j_gene: TRBJ2-2
d_gene: .
v_gene: TRBV11-2
CDR3nt: TGTGCCAGCAGCTCGATTAAGGGGGGGACCGGGGAGCTGTTTTTT
CDR3aa: CASSSIKGGTGELFF

abundance: .
j_gene: TRBJ1-2
d_gene: TRBD1
v_gene: TRBV5-1
CDR3nt: TGCGCCAGCAGCCCAAACTCCGGGACAGCGAACTATGGCTACACCTTC
CDR3aa: CASSPNSGTANYGYTF

abundance: .
j_gene: TRBJ2-6
d_gene: .
v_gene: TRBV28
CDR3nt: TGTGCCAGCAGTTTCTCGATGTCTGGGGCCAACGTCCTGACTTTC
CDR3aa: CASSFSMSGANVLTF

abundance: few
j_gene: TRBJ1-3
d_gene: .
v_gene: TRBV9
CDR3nt: TGTGCCAGCAGCGTAACAGGGGGAAACACCATATATTTT
CDR3aa: CASSVTGGNTIYF

abundance: .
j_gene: TRBJ1-4
d_gene: .
v_gene: TRBV6-5
CDR3nt: TGTGCCAGCAGTTATCTTCGGGGCAGGGCTCGCGAAAAACTGTTTTTT
CDR3aa: CASSYLRGRAREKLFF

abundance: once
j_gene: TRBJ1-1
d_gene: .
v_gene: TRBV7-9
CDR3nt: TGTGCCAGCAGCTTATATGAGGGGCAGAGGGAAGCTTTCTTT
CDR3aa: CASSLYEGQREAFF

abundance: .
j_gene: TRBJ1-1
d_gene: TRBD1
v_gene: TRBV4-1
CDR3nt: TGCGCCAGCAGCCTTCCGGGACAGGGGACTGAAGCTTTCTTT
CDR3aa: CASSLPGQGTEAFF

abundance: once
j_gene: TRBJ2-5
d_gene: .
v_gene: TRBV5-1
CDR3nt: TGCGCCAGCAGCTTTACGGTTGGGGAGACCCAGTACTTC
CDR3aa: CASSFTVGETQYF

abundance: once
j_gene: TRBJ2-1
d_gene: TRBD2
v_gene: TRBV5-1
CDR3nt: TGCGCCAGCAGCTTGGCCGGCTGGCGGGAGGATTCAGTGGATGAGCAGTTCTTC
CDR3aa: CASSLAGWREDSVDEQFF

abundance: .
j_gene: TRBJ2-7
d_gene: .
v_gene: TRBV27
CDR3nt: TGTGCCAGCAGTCTCGTCCGACCGACGAGCTCCTACGAGCAGTACTTC
CDR3aa: CASSLVRPTSSYEQYF

abundance: .
j_gene: TRBJ1-1
d_gene: .
v_gene: TRBV29-1
CDR3nt: TGCAGCGTTGGATCAACGGGAGAAAAAGCTTTCTTT
CDR3aa: CSVGSTGEKAFF

abundance: .
j_gene: TRBJ2-6
d_gene: .
v_gene: TRBV5-6
CDR3nt: TGTGCCAGCAGCCCAGGGATAGGGGATTCTGGGGCCAACGTCCTGACTTTC
CDR3aa: CASSPGIGDSGANVLTF

abundance: .
j_gene: TRBJ2-3
d_gene: .
v_gene: TRBV7-2
CDR3nt: TGTGCCAGCAGCTTAGGACGATTTCAGGGATCCGATACGCAGTATTTT
CDR3aa: CASSLGRFQGSDTQYF

abundance: .
j_gene: TRBJ2-1
d_gene: TRBD2
v_gene: TRBV18
CDR3nt: TGTGCCAGCTCACCCCCATGGGAAGCGGGAGGGCCGAGGAATGAGCAGTTCTTC
CDR3aa: CASSPPWEAGGPRNEQFF

abundance: .
j_gene: TRBJ1-1
d_gene: .
v_gene: TRBV7-2
CDR3nt: TGTGCCAGCAGCTTAGTTGGGAAGACTGAAGCTTTCTTT
CDR3aa: CASSLVGKTEAFF

abundance: .
j_gene: TRBJ2-7
d_gene: .
v_gene: TRBV4-2
CDR3nt: TGTGCCAGCAGCCAGAGCCCGCTGGCGACTACCTACGAGCAGTACTTC
CDR3aa: CASSQSPLATTYEQYF

abundance: .
j_gene: TRBJ2-3
d_gene: .
v_gene: TRBV7-3
CDR3nt: TGTGCCAGCAGCTTATTCCCAGGGGACACAGATACGCAGTATTTT
CDR3aa: CASSLFPGDTDTQYF

abundance: .
j_gene: TRBJ1-5
d_gene: .
v_gene: TRBV28
CDR3nt: TGTGCCAGCAGTTTGCGGGGGGCGCGGTATAGCAATCAGCCCCAGCATTTT
CDR3aa: CASSLRGARYSNQPQHF

abundance: .
j_gene: TRBJ1-2
d_gene: .
v_gene: TRBV7-2
CDR3nt: TGTGCCAGCAGCTTAAATCCAGGGGCCTATGGCTACACCTTC
CDR3aa: CASSLNPGAYGYTF

abundance: .
j_gene: TRBJ1-1
d_gene: .
v_gene: TRBV27
CDR3nt: TGTGCCAGCAGTCTGGAGGGGAACACTGAAGCTTTCTTT
CDR3aa: CASSLEGNTEAFF

abundance: .
j_gene: TRBJ1-4
d_gene: TRBD1
v_gene: TRBV30
CDR3nt: TGTGCCTGGACCGGAGGGGGCGCTGGGAATGAAAAACTGTTTTTT
CDR3aa: CAWTGGGAGNEKLFF

abundance: .
j_gene: TRBJ1-1
d_gene: .
v_gene: TRBV4-3
CDR3nt: TGCGCCAGCAGCCAAGATGGGGGGGGCTCTGAAGCTTTCTTT
CDR3aa: CASSQDGGGSEAFF

abundance: .
j_gene: TRBJ2-3
d_gene: .
v_gene: TRBV5-1
CDR3nt: TGCGCCAGCAGCCAAGACGACAGCACAGATACGCAGTATTTT
CDR3aa: CASSQDDSTDTQYF

abundance: once
j_gene: TRBJ2-6
d_gene: .
v_gene: TRBV5-1
CDR3nt: TGCGCCAGCAGCTTGACACAGGGGAGGGCTGGGGCCAACGTCCTGACTTTC
CDR3aa: CASSLTQGRAGANVLTF

abundance: few
j_gene: TRBJ1-3
d_gene: .
v_gene: TRBV5-1
CDR3nt: TGCGCCAGCAGCTTGGGCCCCTCTGGAAACACCATATATTTT
CDR3aa: CASSLGPSGNTIYF

abundance: .
j_gene: TRBJ2-3
d_gene: TRBD2
v_gene: TRBV7-3
CDR3nt: TGTGCCAGCAGCTTAAGCCTAGCGGGGGCAGATACGCAGTATTTT
CDR3aa: CASSLSLAGADTQYF

abundance: .
j_gene: TRBJ2-3
d_gene: .
v_gene: TRBV28
CDR3nt: TGTGCCAGCAGTTCTCACCGAAGGCAGAGCACAGATACGCAGTATTTT
CDR3aa: CASSSHRRQSTDTQYF

abundance: .
j_gene: TRBJ2-1
d_gene: TRBD2
v_gene: TRBV5-1
CDR3nt: TGCGCCAGCAGCTTGGATCTAGCGGATAATGAGCAGTTCTTC
CDR3aa: CASSLDLADNEQFF

abundance: .
j_gene: TRBJ2-1
d_gene: .
v_gene: TRBV9
CDR3nt: TGTGCCAGCAGCGTAGCAGGACGGAGATACAATGAGCAGTTCTTC
CDR3aa: CASSVAGRRYNEQFF

abundance: .
j_gene: TRBJ2-6
d_gene: .
v_gene: TRBV7-9
CDR3nt: TGTGCCAGCAGCTTGGGGGCAGGGAGCGCTGGGGCCAACGTCCTGACTTTC
CDR3aa: CASSLGAGSAGANVLTF

abundance: .
j_gene: TRBJ1-1
d_gene: .
v_gene: TRBV7-9
CDR3nt: TGTGCCAGCAGCTTACACGGAGGGAACACTGAAGCTTTCTTT
CDR3aa: CASSLHGGNTEAFF

abundance: .
j_gene: TRBJ2-7
d_gene: .
v_gene: TRBV6-5
CDR3nt: TGTGCCAGCACTAGGTCCATTCTCACCTACGAGCAGTACTTC
CDR3aa: CASTRSILTYEQYF

abundance: .
j_gene: TRBJ2-5
d_gene: .
v_gene: TRBV11-2
CDR3nt: TGTGCCAGCAGCTTAGATCCGGGCAGTCAGACCCAGTACTTC
CDR3aa: CASSLDPGSQTQYF

abundance: .
j_gene: TRBJ1-1
d_gene: TRBD1
v_gene: TRBV12-5
CDR3nt: TGTGCTAGTGGACCTCAGGGGGCAAAGGCTGAAGCTTTCTTT
CDR3aa: CASGPQGAKAEAFF

abundance: .
j_gene: TRBJ2-2
d_gene: .
v_gene: TRBV6-1
CDR3nt: TGTGCCAGCACCACCGAGATCGCGGAGCTGTTTTTT
CDR3aa: CASTTEIAELFF

abundance: .
j_gene: TRBJ2-7
d_gene: TRBD2
v_gene: TRBV18
CDR3nt: TGTGCCAGCTCGACCGGGACTAGTAACTCCTACGAGCAGTACTTC
CDR3aa: CASSTGTSNSYEQYF

abundance: .
j_gene: TRBJ2-3
d_gene: .
v_gene: TRBV9
CDR3nt: TGTGCCAGCAGCGTACGGGCGGAGTGGGCAGATACGCAGTATTTT
CDR3aa: CASSVRAEWADTQYF

abundance: .
j_gene: TRBJ1-2
d_gene: .
v_gene: TRBV7-9
CDR3nt: TGTGCCAGCAGCGAGACGAGCGGCTATGGCTACACCTTC
CDR3aa: CASSETSGYGYTF

abundance: .
j_gene: TRBJ2-7
d_gene: TRBD1
v_gene: TRBV28
CDR3nt: TGTGCCAGCAATAGTCCCGGGACAGGGAGAGAGCAGTACTTC
CDR3aa: CASNSPGTGREQYF

abundance: .
j_gene: TRBJ2-7
d_gene: TRBD1
v_gene: TRBV11-2
CDR3nt: TGTGCCAGCAGCTTAGGTCGCGGGACAGGGGCCTACGAGCAGTACTTC
CDR3aa: CASSLGRGTGAYEQYF

abundance: .
j_gene: TRBJ2-1
d_gene: TRBD2
v_gene: TRBV5-4
CDR3nt: TGTGCCAGCAGCTTCGGGACTAGCGAACGTAGTGAGCAGTTCTTC
CDR3aa: CASSFGTSERSEQFF

abundance: .
j_gene: TRBJ2-7
d_gene: .
v_gene: TRBV5-4
CDR3nt: TGTGCCAGCAGCTTGAGACGGGGCGAGCAGTACTTC
CDR3aa: CASSLRRGEQYF

abundance: .
j_gene: TRBJ1-2
d_gene: .
v_gene: TRBV27
CDR3nt: TGTGCCAGCAGATATTGGGGAGGAAACTACACCTTC
CDR3aa: CASRYWGGNYTF

abundance: .
j_gene: TRBJ2-1
d_gene: TRBD2
v_gene: TRBV5-1
CDR3nt: TGCGCCAGCAGCTTGGTAGGGGAAGCGGGAGGAGGGGGAAATCAGCAGTTCTTC
CDR3aa: CASSLVGEAGGGGNQQFF

abundance: .
j_gene: TRBJ2-2
d_gene: .
v_gene: TRBV29-1
CDR3nt: TGCAGCGTTGGGAGCACCGGGGAGCTGTTTTTT
CDR3aa: CSVGSTGELFF

abundance: .
j_gene: TRBJ2-1
d_gene: .
v_gene: TRBV28
CDR3nt: TGTGCCAGCAGTTTCCCCAACAATGAGCAGTTCTTC
CDR3aa: CASSFPNNEQFF

abundance: .
j_gene: TRBJ2-7
d_gene: .
v_gene: TRBV6-1
CDR3nt: TGTGCCAGCAGGAAGAACAGGGCGCAATCCTACGAGCAGTACTTC
CDR3aa: CASRKNRAQSYEQYF

abundance: once
j_gene: TRBJ2-1
d_gene: TRBD2
v_gene: TRBV12-5
CDR3nt: TGTGCTAGTGGTTTGGCCGTGCTAGCGGGAGTGAGGAATGAGCAGTTCTTC
CDR3aa: CASGLAVLAGVRNEQFF

abundance: .
j_gene: TRBJ1-2
d_gene: .
v_gene: TRBV5-1
CDR3nt: TGCGCCAGCAGCTTGGTGGACGTTAACTATGGCTACACCTTC
CDR3aa: CASSLVDVNYGYTF

abundance: .
j_gene: TRBJ2-5
d_gene: .
v_gene: TRBV19
CDR3nt: TGTGCCAGTAGTCCGGACAGCTACCAAGAGACCCAGTACTTC
CDR3aa: CASSPDSYQETQYF

abundance: .
j_gene: TRBJ2-2
d_gene: .
v_gene: TRBV5-4
CDR3nt: TGTGCCAGCAGCCATCCACGGGGGAGCGGCGGGGAGCTGTTTTTT
CDR3aa: CASSHPRGSGGELFF

abundance: .
j_gene: TRBJ2-1
d_gene: .
v_gene: TRBV7-2
CDR3nt: TGTGCCAGCAGCTTAGGGGCCGGGCGGGGCCCCTACAATGAGCAGTTCTTC
CDR3aa: CASSLGAGRGPYNEQFF

abundance: .
j_gene: TRBJ2-4
d_gene: TRBD1
v_gene: TRBV6-1
CDR3nt: TGTGCCAGCAGTGTTTGGACAGGGGGCGCGGGGAACATTCAGTACTTC
CDR3aa: CASSVWTGGAGNIQYF

abundance: .
j_gene: TRBJ2-1
d_gene: TRBD2
v_gene: TRBV6-6
CDR3nt: TGTGCCAGCACGGGGACTAGCGGGAGCGATGAGCAGTTCTTC
CDR3aa: CASTGTSGSDEQFF

abundance: .
j_gene: TRBJ1-5
d_gene: .
v_gene: TRBV28
CDR3nt: TGTGCCAGCAGCCTGGAAACAGTTGGCAATCAGCCCCAGCATTTT
CDR3aa: CASSLETVGNQPQHF

abundance: .
j_gene: TRBJ2-7
d_gene: TRBD1
v_gene: TRBV19
CDR3nt: TGTGCCAGTAGTATAGAGACAGGGGCCTACGAGCAGTACTTC
CDR3aa: CASSIETGAYEQYF

abundance: .
j_gene: TRBJ2-2
d_gene: .
v_gene: TRBV27
CDR3nt: TGTGCCAGCAGTTTATCGAAGGACACCGGGGAGCTGTTTTTT
CDR3aa: CASSLSKDTGELFF